This entry describes one T cell receptor beta chain. It has no known antigen specificity. A read error may explain this, as a much larger clone is one base away. In the paper's terms, the treatment or condition label means: allogeneic hematopoietic cell transplantation with graft depleted of TCRalphabeta T cells and CD19 B cells. The transplant recipients were children given TCRalphabeta/CD19-depleted allogeneic hematopoietic cell grafts. This record belongs to a study of T-cell reconstitution after alpha-beta-depleted transplantation in children (dated by TCRdb to about 2016). For the study in its entirety: Using TCR repertoire profiling, the study quantitatively followed how T-cell immune reconstitution unfolded in children after TCRalphabeta/CD19-depleted allogeneic hematopoietic cell transplantation.

The protocol used for the library was PCR. Reads for this sample came from an Illumina HiSeq 2500. Molecular barcoding was employed in the preparation of TCR libraries, with unique molecular identifiers being used to normalize TCRbeta repertoire quantification. TCRdb passed the public sequencing reads through fastp at Q25 and MiXCR, retaining productive beta sequences. Each entry merges the rows of one CDR3 protein and shows their most common DNA and genes. The sample table lists around 140,000 distinct CDR3 sequences, about 9% of them with a count of one. About a sixth of the sample goes to the ten largest clones. The CDR3 runs 16 amino acids, cysteine and phenylalanine included. The retained sequence is limited to the CDR3, 48 bases, with the frame set at the first base. The germline V gene gives CDR1 as LGHNA and CDR2 as YSLEER. What the work shows at the level of the full study, not this receptor alone: In some patients, the high TCRbeta diversity seen at day 60 was put down to recipient T cells and intrathymic progenitors that had survived conditioning. Hyperexpanded clone frequencies declined over subsequent months; after one year, T-cell counts and TCRbeta diversity were mostly attributed to newly produced T cells. The apparently early alphabetaT-cell count recovery about two months after transplant was reportedly dependent on only several hundred rapidly expanded clones derived from non-depleted graft cells.

This material consisted of PBMCs, mostly from graft donor cells, taken 180 days after TCRalphabeta/CD19-depleted stem cell transplant. The TCR was taken from a female patient between 2 and 10 years old who had a stem cell transplant for congenital amegakaryocytic thrombocytopenia, so the T cells may come from the graft donor. Recombination joined TRBV4-3 with TRBJ2-1; TRBD2 might be the D gene, on 6 matching bases. The CDR3 loop reads CAISQDWRDLYNEQFF. The nucleotide sequence is TGCGCCATCAGCCAAGATTGGCGGGATTTATACAATGAGCAGTTCTTC.